Sequencing of this T cell receptor (beta chain) was carried out in a study of T cell responses to AZD1222 COVID-19 vaccine. Germline V lookup: CDR1 MNHEY, CDR2 SVGAGI. The CDR3 is 16 residues long. V was pared by 4 bases and J by 0 bases, with 13 bases between. The data were produced by immunoSEQ multiplex PCR, yet TCRdb's version contains in-frame clones alone and is incomplete. The sample includes approximately 80,000 clones, around 90% of them seen just once. The clonotype was recovered from an adult in good health. This sequence joins TRBV6-5 and TRBJ2-1; perhaps TRBD2 as D (7 bases). Here the sequenced sample was peripheral blood, taken on day 0 of AZD1222 vaccination. The CDR3: CASSSGRGSSYNEQFF. The CDR3 nucleotides read TGTGCCAGCAGTTCGGGGAGGGGGAGCTCCTACAATGAGCAGTTCTTC.